The TCR beta chain under discussion was sequenced for a study of graft-versus-host responses after intestinal transplantation. Study at large: Among the recipients, transplants were multivisceral, liver-intestinal, or isolated intestinal. Among the recipients, all got anti-thymocyte globulin induction and then tacrolimus and steroids for roughly three years.

Comment on this clone: Its antigen is undetermined.

Germline V gene data show CDR1 as MNHNS and CDR2 as SASEGT. This CDR3 contains 11 residues. Between the trimmed V and J ends, which lost 5 bases and 11 bases, there was a span of 12 bases. Study-level findings and limits: GvH clone levels peaked in circulation, and this peak was associated with early post-transplant HvG declines.

Here immunoSEQ multiplex PCR was the method, and the copy in TCRdb shows in-frame clones only, minus some. The data show 65,000 to 90,000 clones, with around 92% seen just once and 2.5% held by the top ten. The chain uses TRBV6-1 and TRBJ1-1, with D perhaps TRBD1 (5 bases). This material consisted of unstimulated CD8+ T cells sorted from spleen or lymph node cells, taken before intestinal transplant. The receptor comes from a human donor who received an intestinal transplant. CDR3 residues: CASSYGGEAFF. The CDR3 region has the DNA TGTGCCAGCAGTTACGGGGGGGAGGCTTTCTTT.